This T cell receptor (beta chain) was captured in a study of T cell repertoires in aging, cancer and after chemotherapy. Study as a whole: About 8.1 million TCR reads made up the full dataset. Regarding the study as a whole: Median generation probability rose over the chemotherapy interval in each cancer cohort, suggesting rebound thymic output. The repertoire data cannot show anything about immunological memory following chemotherapy.

By proportion, this clonotype is medium-sized. The antigen remains unidentified. TCR beta rearrangements were amplified from peripheral blood genomic DNA. A mixed TRB-A/B primer pool amplified rearranged TRB by multiplex touch-down PCR. One entry per CDR3 protein results from TCRdb running MiXCR on the multiplex PCR reads. The repertoire holds a few thousand distinct CDR3 sequences, with about 20% as singletons. CDR1 and CDR2 from the germline V gene are SGHDT and YYEEEE. Trimming took off 2 bases at V and 6 bases at J, with 12 bases between the two ends. This CDR3 contains 14 residues. The sequenced sample was blood. The chain carries TRBV5-6 and TRBJ2-1; D is perhaps TRBD1 (6 bases). The TCR sequence derives from a human donor in good health. The donor label of this sample is uncertain. In DNA form, the CDR3 reads TGTGCCAGCAGCTTTACAGGGATTAGCAATGAGCAGTTCTTC. Its translation is CASSFTGISNEQFF.